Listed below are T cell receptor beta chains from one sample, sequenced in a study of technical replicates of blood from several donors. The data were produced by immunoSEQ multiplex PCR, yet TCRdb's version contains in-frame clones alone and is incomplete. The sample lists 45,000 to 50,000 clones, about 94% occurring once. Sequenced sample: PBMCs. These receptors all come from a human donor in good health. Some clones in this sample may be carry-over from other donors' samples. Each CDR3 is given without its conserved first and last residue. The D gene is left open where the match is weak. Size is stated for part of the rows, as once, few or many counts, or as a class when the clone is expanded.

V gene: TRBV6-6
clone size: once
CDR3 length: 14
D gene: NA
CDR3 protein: ASSYDSRGREETQY

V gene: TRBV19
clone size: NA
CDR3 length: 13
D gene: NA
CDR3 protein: ASSRLGAASYEQY

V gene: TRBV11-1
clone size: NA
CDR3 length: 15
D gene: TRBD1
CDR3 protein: ASSFKRGGPSTGELF

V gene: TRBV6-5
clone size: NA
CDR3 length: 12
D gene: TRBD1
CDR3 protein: ASSTGTGGTEAF

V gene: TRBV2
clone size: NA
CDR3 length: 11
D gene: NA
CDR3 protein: ASSELGGTEAF

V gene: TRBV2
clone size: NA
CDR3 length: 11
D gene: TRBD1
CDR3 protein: ASIPQGVAEAF

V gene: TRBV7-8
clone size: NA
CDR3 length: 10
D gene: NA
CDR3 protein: ASSLVSAEAF

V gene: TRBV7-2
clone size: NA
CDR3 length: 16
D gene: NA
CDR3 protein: ASSLVAARSGGRAPQH

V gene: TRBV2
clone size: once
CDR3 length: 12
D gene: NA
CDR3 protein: ASSSGSYIYEQY

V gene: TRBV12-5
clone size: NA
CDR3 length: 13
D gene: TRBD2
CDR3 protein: ASGLNGREYNEQF

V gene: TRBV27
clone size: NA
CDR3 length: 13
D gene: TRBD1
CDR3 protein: ASSAGTGIAGELF

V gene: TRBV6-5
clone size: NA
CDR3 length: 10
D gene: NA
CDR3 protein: ASSYSRDEQY

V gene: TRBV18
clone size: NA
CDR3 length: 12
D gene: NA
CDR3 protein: ASSPPGSPNTIY

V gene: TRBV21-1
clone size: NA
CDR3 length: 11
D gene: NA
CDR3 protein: ASSNQAFTEQY

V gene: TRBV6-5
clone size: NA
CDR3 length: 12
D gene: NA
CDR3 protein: ASSYYGGNSPLH

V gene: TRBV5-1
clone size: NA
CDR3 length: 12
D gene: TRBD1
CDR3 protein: ASSYLGQGLGYT

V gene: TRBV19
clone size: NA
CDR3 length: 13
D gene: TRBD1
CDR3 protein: ASSTQGVSNQPQH

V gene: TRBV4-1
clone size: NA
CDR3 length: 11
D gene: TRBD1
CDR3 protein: ASSLGQGIGYT

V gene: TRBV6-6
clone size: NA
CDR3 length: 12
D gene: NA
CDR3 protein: ASRTVGMNTEAF

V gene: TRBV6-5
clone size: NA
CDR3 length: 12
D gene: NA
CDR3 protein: ASSYASDLYEQY

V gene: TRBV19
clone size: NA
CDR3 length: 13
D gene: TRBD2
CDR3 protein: ASSISGVPSYEQY

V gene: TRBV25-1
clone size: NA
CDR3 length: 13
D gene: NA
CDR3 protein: ASSAIKTGGAGYT

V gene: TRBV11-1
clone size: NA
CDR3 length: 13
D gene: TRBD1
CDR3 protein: ASSSGQGSYNEQF

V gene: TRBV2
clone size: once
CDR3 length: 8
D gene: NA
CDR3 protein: ASRDSTQY

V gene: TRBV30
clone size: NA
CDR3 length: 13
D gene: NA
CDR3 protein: AWRGEGPYNSPLH

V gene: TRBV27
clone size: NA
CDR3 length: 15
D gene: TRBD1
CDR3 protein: ASSPLLPGQGAEEQY

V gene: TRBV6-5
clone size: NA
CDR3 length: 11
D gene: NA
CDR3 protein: ASSYSASYGYT

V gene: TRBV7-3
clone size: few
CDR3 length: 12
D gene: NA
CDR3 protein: ASSPSSALAEQF

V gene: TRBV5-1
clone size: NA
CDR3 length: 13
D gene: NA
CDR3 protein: ASSPAAGAGGELF

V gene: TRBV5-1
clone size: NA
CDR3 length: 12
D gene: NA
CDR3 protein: ASSLDGNTGELF

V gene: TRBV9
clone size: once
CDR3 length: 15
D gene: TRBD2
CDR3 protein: ASSVEGLAGTTDTQY

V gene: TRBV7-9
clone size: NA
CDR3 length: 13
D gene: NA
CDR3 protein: ASSLYSGIASEAF

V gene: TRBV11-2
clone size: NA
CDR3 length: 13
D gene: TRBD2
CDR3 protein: ASSFTSGAPNEQF

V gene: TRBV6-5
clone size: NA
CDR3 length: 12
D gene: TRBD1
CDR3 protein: ASSYSTGGRTQY

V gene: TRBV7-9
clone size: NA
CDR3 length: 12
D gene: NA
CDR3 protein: ASSHRDKPYGYT

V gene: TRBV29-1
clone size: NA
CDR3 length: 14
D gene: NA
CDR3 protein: SVEGDPETPTDTQY

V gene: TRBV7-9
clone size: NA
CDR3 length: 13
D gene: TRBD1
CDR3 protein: ASSLYTGGTDTQY

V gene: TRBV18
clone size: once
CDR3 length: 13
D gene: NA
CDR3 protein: ASSPNSLAKNIQY

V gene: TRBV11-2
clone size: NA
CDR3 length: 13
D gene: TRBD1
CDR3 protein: ASRGNRGWGEKLF

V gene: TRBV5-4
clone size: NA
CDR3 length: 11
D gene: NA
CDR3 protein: ASSLAGGVEQY

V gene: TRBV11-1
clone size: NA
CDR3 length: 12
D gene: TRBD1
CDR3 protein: ASTRTGRTYEQY

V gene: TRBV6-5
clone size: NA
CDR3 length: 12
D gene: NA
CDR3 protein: ASTKGSFAGELF

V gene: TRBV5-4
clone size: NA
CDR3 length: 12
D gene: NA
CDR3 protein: ASSAGGNSKGYT

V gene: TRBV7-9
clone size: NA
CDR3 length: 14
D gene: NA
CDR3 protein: ASSSNPGRNTGELF

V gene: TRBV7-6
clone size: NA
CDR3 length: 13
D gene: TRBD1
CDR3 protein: ASSSGGTTNYGYT

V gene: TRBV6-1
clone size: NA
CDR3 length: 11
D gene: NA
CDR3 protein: ASRQGMNEKLF

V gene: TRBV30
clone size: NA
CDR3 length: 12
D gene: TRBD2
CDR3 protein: AWQAGVGTGELF

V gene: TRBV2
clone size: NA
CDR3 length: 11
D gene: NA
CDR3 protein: ASSVQTGNTIY

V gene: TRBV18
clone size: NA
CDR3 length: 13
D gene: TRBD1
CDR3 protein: ASSPGQNTFNEQF

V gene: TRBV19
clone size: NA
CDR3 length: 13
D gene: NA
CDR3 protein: ASSNKQTVNAGYT

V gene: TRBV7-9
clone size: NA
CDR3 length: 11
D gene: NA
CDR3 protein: ASSLGGLETQY

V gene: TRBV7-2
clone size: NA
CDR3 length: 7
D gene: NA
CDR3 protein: ASSLARS

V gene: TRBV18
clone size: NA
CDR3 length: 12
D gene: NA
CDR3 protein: ASSPMRDQETQY

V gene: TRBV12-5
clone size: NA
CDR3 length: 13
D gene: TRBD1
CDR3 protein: ASGLSPGGRQPQH

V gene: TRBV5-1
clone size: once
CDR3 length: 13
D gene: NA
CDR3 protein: ASSFASGDYNEQF

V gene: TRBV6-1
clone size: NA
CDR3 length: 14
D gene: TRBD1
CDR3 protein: ASSEYESGGQETQY

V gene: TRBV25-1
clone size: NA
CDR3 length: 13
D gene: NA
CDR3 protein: ASSERTGVNEKLF

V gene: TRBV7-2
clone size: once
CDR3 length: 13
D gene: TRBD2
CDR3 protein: ASSLVARGVYEQY

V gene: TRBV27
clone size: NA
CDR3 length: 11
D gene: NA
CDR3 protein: ASSSRSGQPQH

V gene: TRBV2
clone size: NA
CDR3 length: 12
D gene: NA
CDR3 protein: ATAPSITTDTQY